This entry lists 18 T cell receptor beta chains sequenced from one sample in a study of blood T cell repertoires in COVID-19 (dated by TCRdb to 2018 to 2020). The receptor library was made with the immunoSEQ multiplex PCR assay. TCRdb's version of the immuneACCESS table is confined to in-frame rearrangements and falls short of the full clone set. An unresolved V gene accounts for under half of the shortfall where checked; the remainder is of unknown origin. In this sample the table shows about 250,000 clones, about 85% of which occur a single time. The ten largest clones represent 3% of the sample. The sequenced sample was peripheral blood. These receptors all stem from a young man with active or convalescent COVID-19.

The chain combines TRBV7-9 with TRBJ1-2; 8 nucleotides agree with TRBD1. The CDR3 length is 13 residues. After removal of 7 bases from V and 3 bases from J, the junction contained 4 bases not matched to a gene. Germline CDR1 SEHNR, CDR2 FQNEAQ (reference sequence). CDR3 nucleotide sequence: TGTGCCAGCATCAAACAGGGGGACTATGGCTACACCTTC. As protein: CASIKQGDYGYTF. Filled out from reference TRBV7-9 and TRBJ1-2, the complete variable domain reads DTGVSQNPRHKITKRGQNVTFRCDPISEHNRLYWYRQTLGQGPEFLTYFQNEAQLEKSRLLSDRFSAERPKGSFSTLEIQRTEQGDSAMYLCASIKQGDYGYTFGSGTRLTVV.

The rearrangement links TRBV5-6 to TRBJ2-5, with 10 bases aligning to TRBD2. Germline lookup yields CDR1 SGHDT and CDR2 YYEEEE. This CDR3 has 16 residues. After removal of 4 bases from V and 5 bases from J, the junction contained 11 bases not matched to a gene. CDR3 nucleotide sequence: TGTGCCAGCAGCGCAAACCGGGGACTAGCGCCGGAGACCCAGTACTTC. This codes for CASSANRGLAPETQYF. Variable domain in full (rest from reference TRBV5-6 and TRBJ2-5): DAGVTQSPTHLIKTRGQQVTLRCSPKSGHDTVSWYQQALGQGPQFIFQYYEEEERQRGNFPDRFSGHQFPNYSSELNVNALLLGDSALYLCASSANRGLAPETQYFGPGTRLLVL.

This sequence joins TRBV13 and TRBJ2-3, with 12 bases aligning to TRBD2. Trimming cost V 4 bases and J 8 bases; bases outside gene matches: 7. Germline V gene lookup returns CDR1 PRHDT and CDR2 FYEKMQ (reference sequence). The CDR3 is 15 amino acids. DNA of the CDR3: TGTGCCAGCAGCTCGCGGACTAGCGGGATTGCTACGCAGTATTTT. The encoded protein is CASSSRTSGIATQYF.

This chain links TRBV19 with TRBJ1-1; 7 positions match TRBD1. CDR3 size: 13 residues. Germline assignment: CDR1 LNHDA and CDR2 SQIVND (reference sequence). Losses at the gene ends were 1 base for V and 7 bases for J; bases not matched to a gene: 3. This CDR3 reads CASSIVQGREAFF. For the CDR3, the DNA is TGTGCCAGTAGTATAGTACAGGGGCGTGAAGCTTTCTTT. Supplemented by reference TRBV19 and TRBJ1-1, the full variable domain reads DGGITQSPKYLFRKEGQNVTLSCEQNLNHDAMYWYRQDPGQGLRLIYYSQIVNDFQKGDIAEGYSVSREKKESFPLTVTSAQKNPTAFYLCASSIVQGREAFFGQGTRLTVV.

Regarding this clone: Within the sample, other DNA sequences also encode this same CDR3. V is TRBV7-2 and J is TRBJ1-1; 10 bases are shared with TRBD1. V shed 0 bases and J 5 bases; nucleotides not matched to a gene: 6. The CDR3 has 16 residues. Germline V CDR1 and CDR2: SGHTA, FQGNSA. The DNA for the CDR3 is TGTGCCAGCAGCTTAGCGAGACAGGGGGCAGGTACTGAAGCTTTCTTT. The encoded protein is CASSLARQGAGTEAFF.

This sequence joins TRBV19 and TRBJ2-7; tentative D call: TRBD1 (8 bases). Trimming stripped 3 bases from V and 6 bases from J, with 15 bases between. The CDR3 totals 14 residues. Germline V gives CDR1 LNHDA, CDR2 SQIVND (reference sequence). The CDR3 protein is CASSMRQGRVEQYF. The CDR3 coding sequence is TGTGCCAGTAGTATGCGACAGGGGAGGGTCGAGCAGTACTTC.

The rearrangement joins TRBV5-1 to TRBJ1-5; D not resolved. V lost 4 bases and J 1 base, leaving 12 bases between the germline ends. This CDR3 has 15 residues. Germline CDR1 is SGHRS and CDR2 is YFSETQ. The CDR3 region is CASSPREFSNQPQHF. Written as DNA, the CDR3 is TGCGCCAGCAGCCCGAGGGAATTCAGCAATCAGCCCCAGCATTTT. The entire variable domain, with the rest obtained from reference TRBV5-1 and TRBJ1-5, is as follows: KAGVTQTPRYLIKTRGQQVTLSCSPISGHRSVSWYQQTPGQGLQFLFEYFSETQRNKGNFPGRFSGRQFSNSRSEMNVSTLELGDSALYLCASSPREFSNQPQHFGDGTRLSIL.

The chain has TRBV10-3 and TRBJ2-7; tentative D call: TRBD2 (6 bases). CDR3 length equals 15 residues. The V end lost 10 bases, the J end lost 2 bases, and 21 bases lay between the germline ends. Germline-derived CDR1 and CDR2 are ENHRY and SYGVKD. The CDR3 DNA reads as TGTGCCACCGGCCCTCTTAGCGGAACGGCCTACGAGCAGTACTTC. It encodes CATGPLSGTAYEQYF.

This rearrangement joins TRBV5-1 to TRBJ1-6; 10 nucleotides agree with TRBD1. Trimming removed 4 bases from V and 4 bases from J; junction bases left unmatched: 2. Looked up from germline, CDR1 is SGHRS and CDR2 is YFSETQ. The CDR3 covers 15 residues. The CDR3 coding sequence is TGCGCCAGCAGCACGGACAGGGGGTATAATTCACCCCTCCACTTT. Residues: CASSTDRGYNSPLHF.

The chain combines TRBV12-5 with TRBJ2-7; D possibly corresponds to TRBD1 (6 bases). The CDR3 contains 15 residues. Trimming stripped 4 bases from V and 3 bases from J, with 16 bases between. In germline, CDR1 is LGHNT, CDR2 FRNRAP. The CDR3 here is CASGSDSHSGYEQYF. CDR3 coding DNA: TGTGCTAGTGGTTCGGACAGCCACTCAGGCTACGAGCAGTACTTC.

The rearrangement joins TRBV4-1 to TRBJ2-3, with D possibly TRBD1 on 6 matching bases. With 0 bases removed from V and 1 base from J, the gap between germline ends came to 11 bases. From germline, CDR1 is MGHRA and CDR2 YSYEKL. The CDR3 runs to 16 residues. The CDR3 DNA reads as TGCGCCAGCAGCCAAGATAAGGGACATGGCACAGATACGCAGTATTTT. Encoded protein: CASSQDKGHGTDTQYF.

This chain joins TRBV10-3 and TRBJ1-5, with D possibly being TRBD1 (6 bases). This CDR3 spans 16 amino acids. V was trimmed by 3 bases and J by 1 base, leaving 13 bases between them. The germline V gene has CDR1 ENHRY and CDR2 SYGVKD. The CDR3 here is CAISDPGARSNQPQHF. The CDR3 nucleotides read TGTGCCATCAGTGATCCAGGGGCCCGAAGCAATCAGCCCCAGCATTTT.

The chain joins TRBV28 to TRBJ2-1; TRBD2 matches 14 bases. Unmatched junction bases numbered 7, after V lost 2 bases and J lost 10 bases. Per germline, CDR1 MDHEN and CDR2 SYDVKM. This CDR3 is built from 16 residues. As DNA, the CDR3 is TGTGCCAGCAGTTTACTTGGGACTAGCGGGAGCAAAGAGCAGTTCTTC. Its translation is CASSLLGTSGSKEQFF.

V gene TRBV7-8 combines with J gene TRBJ1-5; possible D gene TRBD1, 5 bases. Germline values: CDR1 SGHVS, CDR2 FQNEAQ. CDR3 length: 15 amino acids. The V and J ends lost 1 base and 5 bases respectively, with 12 bases between them. CDR3 sequence reads: CASSLEWRDHQPQHF. The CDR3 DNA reads TGTGCCAGCAGCTTAGAATGGAGGGACCATCAGCCCCAGCATTTT.

The V and J genes are TRBV24-1 and TRBJ2-7, with 8 bases that match TRBD1. The CDR3 is 15 residues long. V was clipped by 2 bases and J by 7 bases; unmatched bases: 9. Germline CDR1 is KGHDR and CDR2 is SFDVKD. CDR3 nucleotides: TGTGCCACCAGTGATTCCCCACAGGGGGACTGGGAGCAGTACTTC. It translates to CATSDSPQGDWEQYF.

The chain links TRBV7-8 to TRBJ1-1, with D uncertain. V gave up 1 base and J gave up 0 bases, with 12 bases separating them. There are 16 residues in the CDR3. From germline, CDR1 is SGHVS and CDR2 FQNEAQ. CDR3 in DNA: TGTGCCAGCAGCTTAGTTCAAGCCCCTATGAACACTGAAGCTTTCTTT. It codes for CASSLVQAPMNTEAFF.

The chain uses TRBV7-2 and TRBJ2-1; TRBD2 aligns across 11 bases. V shed 3 bases and J 2 bases; nucleotides not matched to a gene: 12. There are 19 residues in the CDR3. CDR1 is SGHTA and CDR2 is FQGNSA in the germline V gene. This CDR3 reads CASSLLLAGEYKPYNEQFF. For the CDR3, the DNA is TGTGCCAGCAGCTTGCTACTAGCGGGGGAATACAAGCCCTACAATGAGCAGTTCTTC.

The V call is TRBV27, the J call TRBJ2-7, with 12 bases fitting TRBD2. Germline CDR1 and CDR2: MNHEY and SMNVEV (reference sequence). Germline trimming cut 5 bases from V and 4 bases from J; bases unmatched to any gene: 12. The CDR3 is 17 amino acids. CDR3 region: CASSQFSLAGGPYEQYF. In DNA, the CDR3 is TGTGCCAGCAGTCAATTCTCGCTAGCGGGAGGGCCTTACGAGCAGTACTTC.